Listed below are T cell receptor beta chains from one sample, sequenced in a study of blood T cell repertoires in COVID-19. Some clones are missing from TCRdb's copy, which holds only in-frame ones; the method was immunoSEQ multiplex PCR. There are hundreds of thousands of clones in the sample; more than 80% occur only once, and 1.4% lies in the top ten. Sequenced sample: peripheral blood. These receptors were obtained from a woman in her twenties or thirties with active or convalescent COVID-19. Both conserved end residues are part of each CDR3. A D gene is named only where the DNA matches it firmly. For some rows the clone size is stated as once, few or many, or as a class when expanded; others skip it.

d_gene	v_gene	abundance	j_gene	CDR3aa	CDR3nt
NA	TRBV24-1	once	TRBJ2-3	CATSDDYTDTQYF	TGTGCCACCAGTGATGACTACACAGATACGCAGTATTTT
NA	TRBV19	NA	TRBJ2-1	CASTNTRGTLGFF	TGTGCCAGTACCAATACCCGCGGGACTCTCGGGTTCTTC
TRBD1	TRBV29-1	NA	TRBJ2-7	CSVPTTGGTHQYF	TGCAGCGTTCCTACGACAGGGGGGACTCACCAGTACTTC
TRBD1	TRBV5-1	NA	TRBJ2-7	CASSLVGTGLNEQYF	TGCGCCAGCAGCTTGGTAGGGACAGGGCTGAACGAGCAGTACTTC
TRBD2	TRBV27	NA	TRBJ2-7	CASSSTTSFHEQYF	TGTGCCAGCAGTTCGACGACTAGCTTCCACGAGCAGTACTTC
TRBD1	TRBV19	NA	TRBJ1-6	CASSLRDSNSPLHF	TGTGCCAGTAGTCTAAGGGACAGTAATTCACCCCTCCACTTT
NA	TRBV5-1	NA	TRBJ2-7	CASSPGTLYYEQYF	TGCGCCAGCAGCCCCGGGACACTATACTACGAGCAGTACTTC
NA	TRBV5-1	NA	TRBJ2-7	CASSPITDNSYEQYF	TGCGCCAGCAGCCCCATCACAGACAACTCCTACGAGCAGTACTTC
NA	TRBV10-3	NA	TRBJ1-2	CAISEVDKNYGYTF	TGTGCCATCAGTGAGGTCGACAAGAACTATGGCTACACCTTC
NA	TRBV7-8	NA	TRBJ1-4	CASSPGGGVTNEKLFF	TGTGCCAGCAGCCCGGGGGGAGGGGTAACTAATGAAAAACTGTTTTTT
TRBD2	TRBV7-9	NA	TRBJ2-7	CASSTGTSGFYEQYF	TGTGCCAGCAGCACTGGGACTAGCGGCTTCTACGAGCAGTACTTC
TRBD1	TRBV19	NA	TRBJ1-3	CASGRQGLAGNTIYF	TGTGCCAGTGGAAGACAGGGCTTGGCTGGAAACACCATATATTTT
NA	TRBV2	NA	TRBJ1-4	CASRRGSTNEKLFF	TGTGCCAGCAGGCGGGGATCAACTAATGAAAAACTGTTTTTT
NA	TRBV5-1	NA	TRBJ2-3	CASSLSYVVTGTLGDTQYF	TGCGCCAGCAGCTTGTCCTATGTCGTGACAGGGACTTTGGGAGATACGCAGTATTTT
NA	TRBV10-1	NA	TRBJ2-7	CASSEGVTGGSEQYF	TGCGCCAGCAGCGAGGGGGTAACCGGGGGGTCCGAGCAGTACTTC
NA	TRBV10-3	NA	TRBJ1-3	CAISESPQGGNTIYF	TGTGCCATCAGTGAGTCGCCGCAGGGGGGAAACACCATATATTTT
NA	TRBV15	NA	TRBJ1-6	CATSRDLGRGSYNSPLHF	TGTGCCACCAGCAGAGACCTTGGCAGGGGATCCTATAATTCACCCCTCCACTTT
TRBD1	TRBV28	NA	TRBJ1-4	CASSLSWTGEDEKLFF	TGTGCCAGCAGTTTATCCTGGACAGGGGAAGATGAAAAACTGTTTTTT
TRBD1	TRBV18	once	TRBJ1-1	CASSPPRQGAEAFF	TGTGCCAGCTCACCACCGCGGCAGGGGGCTGAAGCTTTCTTT
TRBD1	TRBV11-2	NA	TRBJ1-1	CASSEQGFTEAFF	TGTGCCAGCAGCGAACAGGGGTTCACTGAAGCTTTCTTT
NA	TRBV27	NA	TRBJ2-7	CASSSGSPSLFEQYF	TGTGCCAGCAGCTCCGGGTCCCCGTCGCTCTTCGAGCAGTACTTC
NA	TRBV4-1	NA	TRBJ1-5	CASSQAGNQPQHF	TGCGCCAGCAGCCAAGCTGGCAACCAGCCCCAGCATTTT
NA	TRBV6-5	NA	TRBJ2-7	CASINLGGGASEQYF	TGTGCCAGCATCAACCTGGGTGGAGGGGCGAGCGAGCAGTACTTC
NA	TRBV19	NA	TRBJ1-2	CASSGQNYGYTF	TGTGCCAGTAGTGGCCAGAACTATGGCTACACCTTC
NA	TRBV6-5	once	TRBJ1-2	CASRDRGAWGGGYTF	TGTGCCAGCAGGGACCGGGGGGCGTGGGGCGGTGGCTACACCTTC